The present TCR beta chain was sequenced within a study of OX40 agonist ivuxolimab in advanced cancers. Overall study findings and caveats: Expanded peripheral T cells had an undetermined antigen specificity.

On this clone: Its antigen is not known.

Profiling relied on immunoSEQ multiplex PCR, and the TCRdb table lists in-frame clones only, not all of them. The profile shows tens of thousands of clones, 88% of them singletons. The V gene's germline CDR1 is LNHDA and CDR2 SQIVND (reference sequence). Unmatched junction bases numbered 10, after V lost 4 bases and J lost 2 bases. The CDR3 is made up of 17 amino acids. The sample here was CD4+ or CD8+ T cells sorted from blood, taken in a trial of the OX40 agonist ivuxolimab. This clonotype originated in an adult with an advanced solid tumor such as melanoma, head and neck, liver or kidney cancer. The chain joins TRBV19 to TRBJ1-5, with 8 positions matching TRBD1. CDR3 sequence: CASSRKTGVFGNQPQHF. The CDR3 nucleotides are TGTGCCAGTAGTAGAAAGACAGGGGTGTTCGGCAATCAGCCCCAGCATTTT.